This entry describes one T cell receptor beta chain. Authors' processing steps: It was from reference gene primer amplification that nucleated cell counts were estimated. TCRdb's copy holds only in-frame clones and misses some; the assay was immunoSEQ multiplex PCR. The V and J calls and the clone size are those of that table, but D and trimming were determined from the DNA. Among about 72,000 clones, roughly 85% were seen once, and the ten largest hold about a third. The data are from a study of blood T cell repertoires in COVID-19. The CDR3 totals 16 residues. Germline CDR1 is SGDLS and CDR2 is YYNGEE. Trimming took 2 bases from V and 5 from J; bases not matched to a gene: 7.

Sequencing was carried out using peripheral blood. The chain recombines TRBV9 with TRBJ2-1; 10 nucleotides agree with TRBD1. The TCR sequence derives from a woman of 80 years or more with active or convalescent COVID-19. DNA of the CDR3: TGTGCCAGCAGCGTGGGGACAGGGGTGGGGCACAATGAGCAGTTCTTC. This translates into CASSVGTGVGHNEQFF.